This T cell receptor (beta chain) derives from a study of tumor-infiltrating lymphocytes in primary liver carcinoma. As for the study in general: Roughly 3.65 to 7.5 million productive TCRbeta reads were obtained per sample, with similar numbers across tissue types.

V was shortened by 1 base and J by 4 bases, with 11 bases between the two germline ends. The CDR3 has 15 residues. CDR1 and CDR2 (germline): SGHAT, FQNNGV. DNA and RNA were both co-extracted from about 20-30 mg of bulk tissue that had not been sorted. Total RNA (around 500 ng) served as template for TCR beta cDNA synthesis primed by a constant-region primer. For TCR beta, libraries were produced by three nested multiplex PCR rounds using slightly modified ARM-PCR. Each of the first two PCR rounds ran roughly 9 cycles with TRBV1-TRBV30 forward and C-beta reverse primers. Each CDR3 protein is one row after TCRdb ran MiXCR on the multiplex PCR reads. Of roughly 120,000 distinct CDR3 sequences in the sample, 50% to 65% are singletons; the top ten hold approximately 9.9%. Whole-study findings and limits: The 250 largest clones made up significantly more of tumor than blood repertoires (p = 0.039). Tumor-adjacent and tumor-blood pairs overlapped less than tumor region pairs did.

This clonotype was recorded many times. Its antigen is not identified. The sequenced sample consisted of liver tumor tissue from sampling region 1. Indicated subset: tumor region T1, superior pole. This TCR was recovered from a woman aged 60 to 75 with primary liver carcinoma and hepatitis B virus infection. V usage is TRBV11-2 and J usage is TRBJ2-1, with a possible D match to TRBD2 (5 bases). The CDR3 coding sequence is TGTGCCAGCAGCTTAGCGCCTAGCTCTTACAATGAGCAGTTCTTC. This gives the protein CASSLAPSSYNEQFF.